The clone carrying this T cell receptor beta chain was seen ten or more times. Its antigen is undetermined. Germline loops: CDR1 SGHRS, CDR2 YFSETQ. The CDR3 loop spans 15 amino acids. The junction had 6 bases not matched to a gene; V was cut back by 3 bases and J by 7 bases. 5'RACE template switching added a universal primer site and UMIs to TCR cDNA. TCRdb reprocessed the 5' RACE reads via MiXCR and lists one record per CDR3 protein. Among roughly 150,000 distinct CDR3 sequences, approximately 6.7% were seen once, and the ten largest hold under 3%. This record comes from a study of T cells after yellow fever vaccination. At the level of the study: Where fractions had low cell numbers, libraries were prepared from them with the SMART-Seq v4 Ultra Low Input RNA kit.

Whole-study findings and limits: Researchers report a weaker secondary response that nonetheless peaked faster, day 5 versus 15.

The chain has TRBV5-1 and TRBJ2-1; 11 nucleotides agree with TRBD2. The source material was CD4+ T cells sorted from PBMCs, sampled around 5 days after the first yellow fever vaccination. The TCR originated in a man aged 18-30 years who received the YFV17D yellow fever vaccine. The CDR3 DNA is TGCGCCAGCAGCTCGGGACTAGCGGTTGGGAATGAGCAGTTCTTC. Its protein product is CASSSGLAVGNEQFF.